These T cell receptor beta chains were read from a single sample in a study of cytomegalovirus exposure and HLA in healthy donors. Using immunoSEQ multiplex PCR, the repertoire was profiled, and TCRdb retains in-frame clones only, with some absent. The data contain around 140,000 clones, 78% of them singletons. Sequenced material: PBMCs. These receptor sequences come from a woman between 18 and 30 years old in good health and CMV-seropositive. Both conserved end residues are part of each CDR3. Fields, in order: D gene, J gene, clone size, V gene, CDR3 protein, CDR3 DNA. A D gene is named only where the DNA matches it firmly. Some rows mark clone size as missing; the rest say once, few, many or name a class of expanded clone.

d_gene: NA; j_gene: TRBJ2-3; abundance: NA; v_gene: TRBV19; CDR3aa: CASSIDRTGTDTQYF; CDR3nt: TGTGCCAGTAGTATAGACCGTACGGGCACAGATACGCAGTATTTT
d_gene: TRBD1; j_gene: TRBJ2-7; abundance: NA; v_gene: TRBV7-6; CDR3aa: CASSSTGVGSYEQYF; CDR3nt: TGTGCCAGCAGCTCAACAGGGGTCGGGTCCTACGAGCAGTACTTC
d_gene: TRBD1; j_gene: TRBJ1-1; abundance: once; v_gene: TRBV5-8; CDR3aa: CASSLGGQGRRNTEAFF; CDR3nt: TGTGCCAGCAGCTTGGGGGGACAGGGGCGACGGAACACTGAAGCTTTCTTT
d_gene: NA; j_gene: TRBJ1-2; abundance: NA; v_gene: TRBV10-3; CDR3aa: CAISDGQLDTANYGYTF; CDR3nt: TGTGCCATCAGTGATGGACAGCTTGATACAGCTAACTATGGCTACACCTTC
d_gene: NA; j_gene: TRBJ1-4; abundance: NA; v_gene: TRBV6-1; CDR3aa: CASSDPTAGSEKLFF; CDR3nt: TGTGCCAGCAGTGATCCGACGGCGGGCAGTGAAAAACTGTTTTTT
d_gene: TRBD2; j_gene: TRBJ2-7; abundance: NA; v_gene: TRBV6-5; CDR3aa: CASSPLAGSSYEQYF; CDR3nt: TGTGCCAGCAGCCCACTAGCGGGGTCCTCCTACGAGCAGTACTTC
d_gene: NA; j_gene: TRBJ2-3; abundance: NA; v_gene: TRBV4-3; CDR3aa: CASSQGLPSLSTDTQYF; CDR3nt: TGCGCCAGCAGCCAAGGACTTCCTAGCCTTAGCACAGATACGCAGTATTTT
d_gene: NA; j_gene: TRBJ2-2; abundance: NA; v_gene: TRBV6-6; CDR3aa: CASSYSSDTGELFF; CDR3nt: TGTGCCAGCAGTTACTCTAGCGACACCGGGGAGCTGTTTTTT
d_gene: NA; j_gene: TRBJ1-5; abundance: NA; v_gene: TRBV2; CDR3aa: CASSEAGRTQHF; CDR3nt: TGTGCCAGCAGTGAAGCGGGGAGAACTCAGCATTTT
d_gene: NA; j_gene: TRBJ2-2; abundance: few; v_gene: TRBV10-2; CDR3aa: CASSALEGLVNAGELFF; CDR3nt: TGCGCCAGCAGTGCCCTGGAGGGGCTAGTCAACGCCGGGGAGCTGTTTTTT
d_gene: TRBD1; j_gene: TRBJ1-1; abundance: NA; v_gene: TRBV27; CDR3aa: CASTNNPGQAIRWTEAFF; CDR3nt: TGTGCCAGCACCAACAACCCGGGACAGGCAATAAGGTGGACTGAAGCTTTCTTT
d_gene: TRBD1; j_gene: TRBJ1-5; abundance: NA; v_gene: TRBV19; CDR3aa: CASKGDRVGNQPQHF; CDR3nt: TGTGCCAGTAAGGGGGACAGGGTGGGCAATCAGCCCCAGCATTTT
d_gene: NA; j_gene: TRBJ1-1; abundance: NA; v_gene: TRBV9; CDR3aa: CASSERTNMRAFF; CDR3nt: TGTGCCAGCAGCGAACGGACTAATATGCGGGCTTTCTTT
d_gene: NA; j_gene: TRBJ2-3; abundance: few; v_gene: TRBV5-4; CDR3aa: CASSLAGTADTQYF; CDR3nt: TGTGCCAGCAGCTTGGCGGGGACTGCAGATACGCAGTATTTT
d_gene: TRBD1; j_gene: TRBJ1-1; abundance: NA; v_gene: TRBV2; CDR3aa: CASSEAKGQGRNTEAFF; CDR3nt: TGTGCCAGCAGTGAAGCGAAGGGACAGGGCAGGAACACTGAAGCTTTCTTT
d_gene: NA; j_gene: TRBJ2-7; abundance: NA; v_gene: TRBV6-5; CDR3aa: CASSYSAGAGTYEQYF; CDR3nt: TGTGCCAGCAGTTACTCGGCTGGCGCAGGTACCTACGAGCAGTACTTC
d_gene: NA; j_gene: TRBJ1-3; abundance: NA; v_gene: TRBV29-1; CDR3aa: CSVGGASGGGNTIYF; CDR3nt: TGCAGCGTTGGGGGAGCCTCGGGGGGAGGAAACACCATATATTTT
d_gene: TRBD1; j_gene: TRBJ1-1; abundance: NA; v_gene: TRBV19; CDR3aa: CASNPTGAGTEAFF; CDR3nt: TGTGCCAGTAACCCGACAGGGGCAGGCACTGAAGCTTTCTTT
d_gene: NA; j_gene: TRBJ1-6; abundance: NA; v_gene: TRBV2; CDR3aa: CASSDRAGAYSPLHF; CDR3nt: TGTGCCAGCAGTGACAGGGCAGGGGCCTATTCACCCCTCCACTTT
d_gene: NA; j_gene: TRBJ2-1; abundance: once; v_gene: TRBV27; CDR3aa: CASSFMRVGEQFF; CDR3nt: TGTGCCAGCAGTTTCATGAGGGTCGGGGAGCAGTTCTTC
d_gene: TRBD1; j_gene: TRBJ1-1; abundance: NA; v_gene: TRBV7-2; CDR3aa: CASSSQGQGRIEAFF; CDR3nt: TGTGCCAGCAGCTCCCAGGGACAGGGAAGGATTGAAGCTTTCTTT
d_gene: NA; j_gene: TRBJ2-7; abundance: few; v_gene: TRBV11-2; CDR3aa: CASSLVTGEVAQYF; CDR3nt: TGTGCCAGCAGCTTAGTAACAGGGGAGGTCGCGCAGTACTTC
d_gene: TRBD1; j_gene: TRBJ1-3; abundance: NA; v_gene: TRBV7-9; CDR3aa: CASSTNRDRGLGNTIYF; CDR3nt: TGTGCCAGCAGCACAAACCGGGACAGGGGGCTTGGAAACACCATATATTTT
d_gene: TRBD2; j_gene: TRBJ2-7; abundance: NA; v_gene: TRBV28; CDR3aa: CASGRREEFYEQYF; CDR3nt: TGTGCCAGCGGTCGCCGGGAGGAGTTCTACGAGCAGTACTTC
d_gene: TRBD1; j_gene: TRBJ1-2; abundance: NA; v_gene: TRBV19; CDR3aa: CATFRTGDFYGYTF; CDR3nt: TGTGCCACCTTCAGGACAGGGGATTTCTACGGCTACACCTTC
d_gene: NA; j_gene: TRBJ2-5; abundance: once; v_gene: TRBV6-1; CDR3aa: CASSDPPFGEQYF; CDR3nt: TGTGCCAGCAGTGACCCACCATTTGGGGAGCAGTACTTC
d_gene: TRBD1; j_gene: TRBJ2-7; abundance: NA; v_gene: TRBV6-5; CDR3aa: CASSTRDRPNEQYF; CDR3nt: TGTGCCAGCAGTACCAGGGACAGACCAAACGAGCAGTACTTC
d_gene: TRBD2; j_gene: TRBJ2-5; abundance: NA; v_gene: TRBV15; CDR3aa: CATSRAGGGRSETQYF; CDR3nt: TGTGCCACCAGCAGAGCGGGCGGGGGGCGCTCAGAGACCCAGTACTTC
d_gene: NA; j_gene: TRBJ1-5; abundance: NA; v_gene: TRBV6-1; CDR3aa: CASRWTDYNQPQHF; CDR3nt: TGTGCCAGCAGGTGGACGGACTATAATCAGCCCCAGCATTTT
d_gene: TRBD2; j_gene: TRBJ2-5; abundance: few; v_gene: TRBV19; CDR3aa: CASSIWTSGEQETQYF; CDR3nt: TGTGCCAGTAGTATATGGACTAGCGGAGAACAAGAGACCCAGTACTTC
d_gene: TRBD1; j_gene: TRBJ2-7; abundance: NA; v_gene: TRBV5-4; CDR3aa: CASQDRGQGEQYF; CDR3nt: TGTGCCAGCCAGGACAGGGGGCAAGGCGAGCAGTACTTC
d_gene: NA; j_gene: TRBJ2-3; abundance: NA; v_gene: TRBV5-1; CDR3aa: CASSAGTATDTQYF; CDR3nt: TGCGCCAGCAGCGCGGGGACAGCCACAGATACGCAGTATTTT
d_gene: NA; j_gene: TRBJ1-6; abundance: NA; v_gene: TRBV9; CDR3aa: CASSVEQSHNSPLHF; CDR3nt: TGTGCCAGCAGCGTAGAACAGAGCCATAATTCACCCCTCCACTTT
d_gene: TRBD1; j_gene: TRBJ1-3; abundance: few; v_gene: TRBV6-5; CDR3aa: CASSSDRVNTIYF; CDR3nt: TGTGCCAGCAGCTCTGACAGGGTCAACACCATATATTTT
d_gene: TRBD1; j_gene: TRBJ2-3; abundance: NA; v_gene: TRBV5-1; CDR3aa: CASSLASRQGTDTQYF; CDR3nt: TGCGCCAGCAGCTTGGCCAGCCGACAGGGTACAGATACGCAGTATTTT
d_gene: TRBD2; j_gene: TRBJ2-1; abundance: NA; v_gene: TRBV11-1; CDR3aa: CASSISGGEQFF; CDR3nt: TGTGCCAGCAGCATCAGCGGGGGCGAGCAGTTCTTC